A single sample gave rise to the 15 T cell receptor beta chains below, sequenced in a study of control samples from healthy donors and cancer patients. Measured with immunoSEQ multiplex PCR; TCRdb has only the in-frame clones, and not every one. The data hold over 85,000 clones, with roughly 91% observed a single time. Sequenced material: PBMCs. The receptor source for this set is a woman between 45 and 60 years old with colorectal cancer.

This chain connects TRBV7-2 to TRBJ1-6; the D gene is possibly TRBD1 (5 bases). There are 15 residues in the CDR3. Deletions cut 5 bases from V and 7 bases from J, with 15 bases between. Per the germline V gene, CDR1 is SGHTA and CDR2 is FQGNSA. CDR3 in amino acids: CASSAAGLLNSPLHF. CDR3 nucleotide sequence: TGTGCCAGCAGCGCCGCGGGACTACTAAATTCACCCCTCCACTTT.

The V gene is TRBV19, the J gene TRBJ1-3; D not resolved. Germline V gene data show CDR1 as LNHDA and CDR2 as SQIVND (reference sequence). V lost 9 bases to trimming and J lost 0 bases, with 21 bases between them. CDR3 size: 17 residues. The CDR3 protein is CASGSHRPTTSGNTIYF. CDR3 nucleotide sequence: TGTGCCAGCGGCTCCCACAGACCTACCACCTCTGGAAACACCATATATTTT.

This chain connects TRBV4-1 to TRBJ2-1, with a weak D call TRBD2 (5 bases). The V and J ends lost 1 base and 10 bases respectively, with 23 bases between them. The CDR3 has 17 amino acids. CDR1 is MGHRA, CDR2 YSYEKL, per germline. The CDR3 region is CASSQVTRGKGLREQFF. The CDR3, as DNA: TGCGCCAGCAGCCAAGTGACTCGGGGAAAGGGATTGCGGGAGCAGTTCTTC.

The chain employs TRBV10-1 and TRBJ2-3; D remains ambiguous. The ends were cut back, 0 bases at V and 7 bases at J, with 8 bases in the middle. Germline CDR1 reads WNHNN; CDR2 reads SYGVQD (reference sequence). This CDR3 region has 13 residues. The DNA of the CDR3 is TGCGCCAGCAGTGAGTCGGGTCGGTATACGCAGTATTTT. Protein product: CASSESGRYTQYF.

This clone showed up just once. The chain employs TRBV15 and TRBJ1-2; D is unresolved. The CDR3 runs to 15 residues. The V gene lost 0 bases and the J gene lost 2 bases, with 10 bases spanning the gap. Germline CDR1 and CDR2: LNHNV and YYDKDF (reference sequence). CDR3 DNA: TGTGCCACCAGCAGAGAAGGGAGGGTAAACTATGGCTACACCTTC. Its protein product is CATSREGRVNYGYTF. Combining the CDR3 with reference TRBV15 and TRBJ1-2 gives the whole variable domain DAMVIQNPRYQVTQFGKPVTLSCSQTLNHNVMYWYQQKSSQAPKLLFHYYDKDFNNEADTPDNFQSRRPNTSFCFLDIRSPGLGDTAMYLCATSREGRVNYGYTFGSGTRLTVV.

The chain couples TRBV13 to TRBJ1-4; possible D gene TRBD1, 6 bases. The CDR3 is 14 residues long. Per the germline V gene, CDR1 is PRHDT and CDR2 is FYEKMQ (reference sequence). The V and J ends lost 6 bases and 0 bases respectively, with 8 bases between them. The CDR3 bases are TGTGCCAGCAGGTCAGGGGCAACTAATGAAAAACTGTTTTTT. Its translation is CASRSGATNEKLFF.

The CDR3 coding sequence is TGTGCCAGCAGCCAGGGGACAGCACCCTACAATGAGCAGTTCTTC. It yields the protein CASSQGTAPYNEQFF. The J gene is TRBJ2-1, the V gene TRBV3-1 (or the pseudogene TRBV3-2), with 7 bases matching TRBD1. The trim removed 3 bases at V and 2 bases at J, leaving 4 bases unmatched. Germline lookup yields CDR1 LGHDT and CDR2 YNNKEL (reference sequence). The CDR3 spans 15 residues.

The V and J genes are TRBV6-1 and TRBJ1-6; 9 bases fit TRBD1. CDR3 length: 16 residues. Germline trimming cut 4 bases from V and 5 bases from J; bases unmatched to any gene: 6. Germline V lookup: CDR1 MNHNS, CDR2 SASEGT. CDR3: CASSGGTGTNNSPLHF. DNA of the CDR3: TGTGCCAGCAGTGGGGGGACAGGGACGAATAATTCACCCCTCCACTTT.

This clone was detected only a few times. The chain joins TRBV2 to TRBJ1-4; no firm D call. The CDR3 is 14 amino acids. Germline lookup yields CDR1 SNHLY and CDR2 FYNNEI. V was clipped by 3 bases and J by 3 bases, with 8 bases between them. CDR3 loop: CASSDGVANEKLFF. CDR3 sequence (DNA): TGTGCCAGCAGTGACGGGGTTGCTAATGAAAAACTGTTTTTT.

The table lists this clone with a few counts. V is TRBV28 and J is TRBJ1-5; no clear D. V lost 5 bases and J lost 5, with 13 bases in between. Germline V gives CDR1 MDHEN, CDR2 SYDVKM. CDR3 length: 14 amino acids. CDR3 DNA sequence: TGTGCCAGCAGTATCACCTCAAGGCATCAGCCCCAGCATTTT. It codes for CASSITSRHQPQHF.

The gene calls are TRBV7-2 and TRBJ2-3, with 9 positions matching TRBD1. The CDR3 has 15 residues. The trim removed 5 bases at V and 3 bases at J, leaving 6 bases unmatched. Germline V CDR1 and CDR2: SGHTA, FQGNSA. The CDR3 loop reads CASSPTGQGTDTQYF. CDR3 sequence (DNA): TGTGCCAGCAGCCCAACGGGACAGGGAACAGATACGCAGTATTTT.

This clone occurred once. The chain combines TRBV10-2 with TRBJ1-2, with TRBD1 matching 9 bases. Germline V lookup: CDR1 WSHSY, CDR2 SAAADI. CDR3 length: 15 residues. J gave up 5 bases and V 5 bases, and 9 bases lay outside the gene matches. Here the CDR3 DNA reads TGCGCCAGCAGTCTAGGACAGGGGTCTCTATATGGCTACACCTTC. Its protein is CASSLGQGSLYGYTF.

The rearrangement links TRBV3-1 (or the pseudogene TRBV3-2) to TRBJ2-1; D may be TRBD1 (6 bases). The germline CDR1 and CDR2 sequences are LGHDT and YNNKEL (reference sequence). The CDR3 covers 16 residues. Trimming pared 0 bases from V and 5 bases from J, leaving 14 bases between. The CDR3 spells CASSQDQTGWDNEQFF. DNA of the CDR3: TGTGCCAGCAGCCAAGATCAGACAGGTTGGGACAATGAGCAGTTCTTC.

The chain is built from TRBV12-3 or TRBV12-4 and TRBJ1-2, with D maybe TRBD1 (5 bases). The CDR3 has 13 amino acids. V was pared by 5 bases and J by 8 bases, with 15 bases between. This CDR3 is CASSPHLDNGYTF. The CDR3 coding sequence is TGTGCCAGCAGTCCGCACCTGGACAACGGCTACACCTTC.

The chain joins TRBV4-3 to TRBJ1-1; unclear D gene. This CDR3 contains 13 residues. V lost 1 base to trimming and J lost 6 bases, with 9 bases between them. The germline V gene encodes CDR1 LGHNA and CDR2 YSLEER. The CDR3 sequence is CASSQVGGSEAFF. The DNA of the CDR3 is TGCGCCAGCAGCCAAGTTGGAGGCTCTGAAGCTTTCTTT.